The 2 T cell receptor beta chains reported below all come from one sample, sequenced in a study of regulatory T cells in long-lasting Graves disease. Arm-PCR with iRepertoire HTBI primers amplified the CDR3 regions for these TCR beta libraries. Each CDR3 protein is one row after TCRdb ran MiXCR on the multiplex PCR reads. This table has a few hundred thousand distinct CDR3 sequences, around 20% appearing once. Time point specified: persistent/refractory GD, antithyroid drugs over 5 years with positive TRAb. Making the TCR library involved RNA that had been extracted from PBMCs. Sequenced material: peripheral blood mononuclear cells (PBMCs), taken when the disease was refractory, from a patient treated with antithyroid drugs. The receptors originated from a female donor with Graves disease.

This clonotype was detected a few times. The CDR3 DNA follows: TGTGCCAGCAGGGGTGAAACCGGGGAGCTGTTTTTT. Encoded protein: CASRGETGELFF. J is TRBJ2-2 and V is TRBV7-9; D is uncertain. V was cut by 6 bases and J by 5 bases, with 7 bases left in between. Germline V gives CDR1 SEHNR, CDR2 FQNEAQ (reference sequence). CDR3 length: 12 amino acids.

This chain connects TRBV4-1 to TRBJ1-2; a weak D match, TRBD1 (5 bases). Looked up from germline, CDR1 is MGHRA and CDR2 is YSYEKL. There are 14 residues in the CDR3. V was pared by 4 bases and J by 8 bases, with 17 bases between. The CDR3 DNA sequence: TGCGCCAGCAGCCGGGGGGGGGGTTATAAAGGCTACACCTTC. As protein: CASSRGGGYKGYTF.